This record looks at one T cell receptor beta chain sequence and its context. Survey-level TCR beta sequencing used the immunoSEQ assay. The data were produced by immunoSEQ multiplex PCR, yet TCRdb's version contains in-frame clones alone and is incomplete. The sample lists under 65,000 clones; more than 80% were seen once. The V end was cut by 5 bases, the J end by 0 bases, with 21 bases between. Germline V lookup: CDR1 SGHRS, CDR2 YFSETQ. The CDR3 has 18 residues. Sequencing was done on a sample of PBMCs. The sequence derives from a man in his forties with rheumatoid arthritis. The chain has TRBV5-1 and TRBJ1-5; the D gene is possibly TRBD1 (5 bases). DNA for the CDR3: TGCGCCAGCAGTCCGGGGCGCTACAGTGACGCTAGCAATCAGCCCCAGCATTTT. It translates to CASSPGRYSDASNQPQHF.